This TCR beta chain appears in the sequencing data of a study of T cells in Graves' hyperthyroidism and ophthalmopathy. RNA transcripts gave rise to amplified TCR beta CDR3 regions. An initial round of RT-PCR targeting the TCR CDR3 relied on the HTBI primer set. From the multiplex PCR reads, TCRdb called clonotypes with MiXCR, one entry per CDR3 protein. The table has 250,000 to 300,000 distinct CDR3 sequences, roughly 15% seen once. The trim removed 3 bases at V and 12 bases at J, leaving 5 bases unmatched. The CDR3 sequence is 12 residues long. The germline CDR1 and CDR2 sequences are GTSNPN and SVGIG (reference sequence).

Sequenced sample: blood. V gene TRBV30 combines with J gene TRBJ2-1, with 10 positions matching TRBD2. This TCR came from a woman aged 45-65 years with Graves' hyperthyroidism that later progressed to Graves' ophthalmopathy. The CDR3 sequence: CAWRGLADPQFF. The DNA of the CDR3 is TGTGCCTGGAGAGGACTAGCGGACCCGCAGTTCTTC.